This entry is about one TCR beta chain. Its antigen is undetermined. The data originate from a study of shared clonotypes between healthy human individuals. Study information: Donors, aged 18 to 49, were a couple of women and three men. Study-level points and caveats: A generally larger estimated richness was seen in naive subsets than in memory subsets. The small donor group covered limited genetic and exposure diversity.

The CDR3 has 15 residues. Germline V gene sequence: CDR1 MNHEY, CDR2 SVGAGI. V lost 2 bases to trimming and J lost 5 bases; unmatched junction nucleotides: 7. TCRdb's copy holds only in-frame clones and misses some; the assay was immunoSEQ multiplex PCR. The sample carries about 2 million clones, around 96% recorded once. Only CD45RO-negative cells positively selected for CCR7 counted as naive CD8 cells, so terminally differentiated effector memory CD45RA+ cells were excluded. Donors were Caucasian adults residing in Nashville, Tennessee, USA. The TCR sequence derives from a young man in good health. The chain joins TRBV6-5 to TRBJ2-7; 9 bases fit TRBD1. The sequencing sample was made of naive CD8+ T cells sorted from blood. CDR3 residues: CASSYGTGGIDEQYF. The CDR3 DNA reads TGTGCCAGCAGTTACGGTACAGGGGGCATCGACGAGCAGTACTTC.